The rows below give T cell receptor beta chains drawn from one sample of a study of T cell repertoires in ileal Crohn's disease. Sequenced by immunoSEQ multiplex PCR; TCRdb stores in-frame clones only, minus some. This table has approximately 16,000 clones, roughly 90% appearing once. Sequenced sample: ileal tissue. The receptors stem from an adult with Crohn's disease. Each CDR3 is given with its conserved first and last residue. The D gene is left open where the match is weak. Clone size is given for some rows only: seen once, a few or many times, or a class if the clone is expanded.

D gene | J gene | V gene | clone size | CDR3 DNA | CDR3 protein
TRBD2 | TRBJ2-3 | TRBV11-2 | . | TGTGCCAGCAGCTTACCGGGACTAGCGGTCACAGATACGCAGTATTTT | CASSLPGLAVTDTQYF
. | TRBJ1-1 | TRBV5-4 | . | TGTGCCAGCAGTACAAGTGGGGGTGCGTTCTCTGAAGCTTTCTTT | CASSTSGGAFSEAFF
TRBD2 | TRBJ2-3 | TRBV10-2 | . | TGCGCCAGCACCCTGGAATGGGGGACTAGCGGGGGGGCGGGCACAGATACGCAGTATTTT | CASTLEWGTSGGAGTDTQYF
. | TRBJ1-5 | TRBV5-5 | . | TGTGCCAGCAGATTACAACCGCCCCAGCATTTT | CASRLQPPQHF
. | TRBJ1-6 | TRBV5-6 | . | TGTGCCAGCAGCTTGTATATGGGGGGCTGGTCACCCCTCCACTTT | CASSLYMGGWSPLHF
TRBD2 | TRBJ2-1 | TRBV10-2 | few | TGCGCCAGCAGCCCACTAGCGGGGGCCCTCAATGAGCAGTTCTTC | CASSPLAGALNEQFF
. | TRBJ2-4 | TRBV28 | . | TGTGCCAGCAGCTCCCGAGGGGGGGCCAAAAACATTCAGTACTTC | CASSSRGGAKNIQYF
. | TRBJ1-1 | TRBV10-3 | few | TGTGCCATCAGTGATTATTATGCAGATGAAGCTTTCTTT | CAISDYYADEAFF
. | TRBJ2-1 | TRBV28 | . | TGTGCCAGCAGTCCGAGGTACAATGAGCAGTTCTTC | CASSPRYNEQFF
. | TRBJ2-7 | TRBV7-9 | few | TGTGCCAGCAGCTTATTCCCCGGGGCAGCATCTTCCTACGAGCAGTACTTC | CASSLFPGAASSYEQYF
. | TRBJ2-5 | TRBV19 | once | TGTGCCAGTAGTATGAATCTGAGAGAGACCCAGTACTTC | CASSMNLRETQYF
. | TRBJ1-2 | TRBV7-6 | . | TGTGCCAGCAGCTTAGGTGCGGGGGGAGGCTACACCTTC | CASSLGAGGGYTF
TRBD2 | TRBJ2-2 | TRBV7-3 | . | TGTGCCAGCAGCCCTAGCGGGGGGAAGACCGGGGAGCTGTTTTTT | CASSPSGGKTGELFF
TRBD2 | TRBJ2-3 | TRBV6-6 | . | TGTGCCAGCAGTTTAGCGGGGCAGGGCACAGATACGCAGTATTTT | CASSLAGQGTDTQYF
. | TRBJ1-1 | TRBV5-1 | . | TGCGCCAGCAGAAACCCGACTGGGGGGGCTAGGACTGAAGCTTTCTTT | CASRNPTGGARTEAFF
TRBD1 | TRBJ1-2 | TRBV6-1 | few | TGTGCCAGCAGGGACCCGGGACAGGGGAGTCTTAGCTACACCTTC | CASRDPGQGSLSYTF
TRBD1 | TRBJ1-3 | TRBV11-2 | . | TGTGCCAGCAGCCCGGATAGGGGGCTAGGAGGAAACACCATATATTTT | CASSPDRGLGGNTIYF
TRBD1 | TRBJ1-1 | TRBV15 | . | TGTGCCACCAGCAGGGACAGGGGGCCGGAAGCTTTCTTT | CATSRDRGPEAFF
. | TRBJ1-5 | TRBV20-1 | once | TGCAGTGCTAGTAACCCTCTGATCCAGCATTTT | CSASNPLIQHF
. | TRBJ2-1 | TRBV7-9 | . | TGTGCCAGCAGCTTAGACAGCAACTCCTACAATGAGCAGTTCTTC | CASSLDSNSYNEQFF
. | TRBJ1-5 | TRBV28 | . | TGTGCCAGCAGAGTTCACGGGGTGGGGCAGCCCCAGCATTTT | CASRVHGVGQPQHF
. | TRBJ2-7 | TRBV27 | . | TGTGCCAGCAGTTTGGGGAGCGAAAATATTCCCTACGAGCAGTACTTC | CASSLGSENIPYEQYF
TRBD1 | TRBJ1-3 | TRBV5-1 | . | TGCGCCAGCAGCTCCGGGACAGTGACTGGAAACACCATATATTTT | CASSSGTVTGNTIYF
. | TRBJ2-5 | TRBV10-2 | . | TGCGCCAGCAGTGGTCAAGGGGGGGGCCAAGAGACCCAGTACTTC | CASSGQGGGQETQYF
. | TRBJ2-5 | TRBV29-1 | . | TGCAGCGTTGCTTCCGGGCAAGAGACCCAGTACTTC | CSVASGQETQYF
TRBD1 | TRBJ2-7 | TRBV6-1 | . | TGTGCCAGCACCCCGCCTTACAGGGGGTCCTACGAGCAGTACTTC | CASTPPYRGSYEQYF
. | TRBJ1-5 | TRBV28 | . | TGTGCCAGCAGTTTATTAGGGGGTTGGAGATATCAGCCCCAGCATTTT | CASSLLGGWRYQPQHF
. | TRBJ2-6 | TRBV7-3 | . | TGTGCCAGCAGCCCCCGTGCTGGGGCCAACGTCCTGACTTTC | CASSPRAGANVLTF
. | TRBJ2-3 | TRBV19 | once | TGTGCCAGTAGTATTGGTGGGGCTACTAGCACAGATACGCAGTATTTT | CASSIGGATSTDTQYF
TRBD1 | TRBJ2-2 | TRBV5-1 | . | TGCGCCAGCAGCTCAACAGGGGGCGGTACCGGGGAGCTGTTTTTT | CASSSTGGGTGELFF
. | TRBJ1-2 | TRBV9 | . | TGTGCCAGCAGCGTAGGGTCCTCTTATGGCTACACCTTC | CASSVGSSYGYTF
. | TRBJ2-5 | TRBV29-1 | . | TGCAGCGCTGTTTGGGGAAGGGAGACCCAGTACTTC | CSAVWGRETQYF
. | TRBJ2-5 | TRBV5-1 | . | TGCGCCAGCAGCCGGACCCCCGGGGCAGGGGAGACCCAGTACTTC | CASSRTPGAGETQYF
. | TRBJ2-2 | TRBV10-3 | . | TGTGCCATCAGTGAGTCGACAGGTTTGGACACCGGGGAGCTGTTTTTT | CAISESTGLDTGELFF
. | TRBJ2-5 | TRBV4-2 | . | TGTGCCAGCAGCCTTGATGGGGGGGCTAGGCAAGAGACCCAGTACTTC | CASSLDGGARQETQYF
. | TRBJ1-1 | TRBV5-1 | . | TGCGCCAGCAGCTTGGGGGACAAACTGAACACTGAAGCTTTCTTT | CASSLGDKLNTEAFF
. | TRBJ2-3 | TRBV7-9 | . | TGTGCCAGCAGCTTGTTAGCAGATACGCAGTATTTT | CASSLLADTQYF
TRBD2 | TRBJ2-5 | TRBV5-4 | . | TGTGCCAGCAGCTTGGGCACTAGCGGGTTTCAAGAGACCCAGTACTTC | CASSLGTSGFQETQYF
. | TRBJ1-2 | TRBV19 | once | TGTGCCAGTAGACGGGACAACTATGGCTACACCTTC | CASRRDNYGYTF
. | TRBJ1-2 | TRBV6-5 | . | TGTGCCAGCAGCTATGGGGGGACCGCATTTTATGGCTACACCTTC | CASSYGGTAFYGYTF
. | TRBJ2-5 | TRBV28 | . | TGTGCCAGCAGTTTTGGAGGCAGGGCGGAGACCCAGTACTTC | CASSFGGRAETQYF
. | TRBJ1-4 | TRBV21-1 | few | TGTGCCAGCAGCAAAAGGGGGGACGATGAAAAACTGTTTTTT | CASSKRGDDEKLFF
. | TRBJ2-3 | TRBV5-5 | . | TGTGCCAGCAGCTTGGTGGGCAGTAGCACAGATACGCAGTATTTT | CASSLVGSSTDTQYF
. | TRBJ2-7 | TRBV29-1 | few | TGCAGCGTCGGCACATACGAGCAGTACTTC | CSVGTYEQYF
TRBD1 | TRBJ1-2 | TRBV28 | . | TGTGCCAGCACCCGAGTCGGGACAGCAGCTAACTATGGCTACACCTTC | CASTRVGTAANYGYTF
. | TRBJ2-5 | TRBV27 | . | TGTGCCAGCAGTTTGGGCGCCCGAGAGACCCAGTACTTC | CASSLGARETQYF
. | TRBJ1-4 | TRBV18 | . | TGTGCCAGCTCACCACCGGAGGCACGGTATAATGAAAAACTGTTTTTT | CASSPPEARYNEKLFF
TRBD1 | TRBJ1-1 | TRBV6-5 | . | TGTGCCAGCAGCCTCAGGGGGCGCGAAGCTTTCTTT | CASSLRGREAFF
TRBD2 | TRBJ2-7 | TRBV5-5 | . | TGTGCCAGCAGCACCCGAGCGGGGGGCCCCTACGAGCAGTACTTC | CASSTRAGGPYEQYF
. | TRBJ2-2 | TRBV19 | . | TGTGCCAGTAGTATAGGGGGCGGGGAGCTGTTTTTT | CASSIGGGELFF
TRBD1 | TRBJ2-1 | TRBV7-3 | few | TGTGCCAGCAGCTCATCAGGGGGCCATGAGCAGTTCTTC | CASSSSGGHEQFF
. | TRBJ2-7 | TRBV4-3 | . | TGCGCCAGCAGCAGGACTCTAAACGACGAGCAGTACTTC | CASSRTLNDEQYF
. | TRBJ2-3 | TRBV7-3 | . | TGTGCCACCTCCCCAGAGGGGGGGGCGGGTACGCAGTATTTT | CATSPEGGAGTQYF
TRBD1 | TRBJ2-5 | TRBV9 | . | TGTGCCAGCAGCGTAGAGGGCAGGGGGCTTGGGACCCAGTACTTC | CASSVEGRGLGTQYF
. | TRBJ2-1 | TRBV14 | . | TGTGCCAGCAGCCCCGACCTCTACAATGAGCAGTTCTTC | CASSPDLYNEQFF
TRBD1 | TRBJ1-5 | TRBV19 | . | TGTGCCAGTAGTATAGCAAGACAGGGTCAGCCCCAGCATTTT | CASSIARQGQPQHF
. | TRBJ1-6 | TRBV5-1 | . | TGCGCCAGCAGCGTCTCCTCAAATTCACCCCTCCACTTT | CASSVSSNSPLHF
. | TRBJ2-1 | TRBV7-2 | few | TGTGCCAGCAGCCCCCGGGAATCATCGGCGGGTGAGCAGTTCTTC | CASSPRESSAGEQFF
. | TRBJ1-2 | TRBV14 | . | TGTGCCAGCAGCTACGAAATCTATGGCTACACCTTC | CASSYEIYGYTF
. | TRBJ1-2 | TRBV28 | . | TGTGCCAGCAGTCCCCTTAGGGCGGGCTACACCTTC | CASSPLRAGYTF